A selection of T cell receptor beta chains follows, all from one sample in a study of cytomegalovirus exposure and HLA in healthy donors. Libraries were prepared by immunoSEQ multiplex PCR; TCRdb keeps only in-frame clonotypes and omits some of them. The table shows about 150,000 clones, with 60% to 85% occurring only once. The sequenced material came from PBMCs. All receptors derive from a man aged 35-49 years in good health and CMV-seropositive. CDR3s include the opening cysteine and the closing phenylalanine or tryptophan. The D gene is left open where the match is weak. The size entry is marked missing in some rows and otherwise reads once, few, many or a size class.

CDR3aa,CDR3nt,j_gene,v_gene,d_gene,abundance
CASSLQGTAYNSPLHF,TGCGCCAGCAGCTTACAGGGGACAGCATATAATTCACCCCTCCACTTT,TRBJ1-6,TRBV5-1,TRBD1,.
CASSRGQTTRMNTEAFF,TGTGCCAGCAGCCGGGGACAGACTACCAGGATGAACACTGAAGCTTTCTTT,TRBJ1-1,TRBV7-3,TRBD1,.
CASSTGTGGFAYEQYF,TGTGCCAGCAGTACCGGGACAGGGGGTTTTGCCTACGAGCAGTACTTC,TRBJ2-7,TRBV6-6,TRBD1,.
CSVRRDQTTYEQYF,TGCAGCGTCCGCAGGGATCAAACTACCTACGAGCAGTACTTC,TRBJ2-7,TRBV29-1,.,few
CASSLARGSQPQHF,TGTGCCAGCAGCTTAGCTCGGGGGAGTCAGCCCCAGCATTTT,TRBJ1-5,TRBV7-2,.,.
CASSERRGNTGELFF,TGTGCCAGCAGTGAACGCAGGGGGAACACCGGGGAGCTGTTTTTT,TRBJ2-2,TRBV2,.,.
CASSSYGTSVEETQYF,TGTGCCAGCAGCTCCTACGGGACTAGCGTAGAAGAGACCCAGTACTTC,TRBJ2-5,TRBV7-2,TRBD2,.
CASSAEGIGELFF,TGTGCCAGCAGTGCCGAGGGTATCGGGGAGCTGTTTTTT,TRBJ2-2,TRBV6-4,.,.
CASSLAGQGLYEQYF,TGTGCCAGCAGCTTAGCGGGACAGGGGCTCTACGAGCAGTACTTC,TRBJ2-7,TRBV7-8,TRBD1,.
CASSRPQGAGTGELFF,TGTGCCAGCAGTAGGCCACAGGGGGCAGGCACCGGGGAGCTGTTTTTT,TRBJ2-2,TRBV27,TRBD1,.
CASRTRPLRGDEQFF,TGTGCCAGCAGGACAAGACCTCTCAGGGGGGATGAGCAGTTCTTC,TRBJ2-1,TRBV6-5,.,.
CASSPNRDSLREAFF,TGTGCCAGCTCACCCAACCGGGATAGTCTGCGAGAAGCTTTCTTT,TRBJ1-1,TRBV18,.,.
CASSPQSGELFF,TGTGCCAGCAGCCCACAATCCGGGGAGCTGTTTTTT,TRBJ2-2,TRBV11-2,.,.
CASGQGWQYF,TGTGCCAGCGGCCAGGGTTGGCAGTACTTC,TRBJ2-5,TRBV28,.,.
CASSQEGEAGVPGTQYF,TGTGCCAGCAGCCAAGAAGGGGAGGCGGGGGTCCCGGGGACCCAGTACTTC,TRBJ2-5,TRBV5-4,TRBD2,few
CASSESGGDQPQHF,TGTGCCAGCAGTGAATCAGGGGGCGATCAGCCCCAGCATTTT,TRBJ1-5,TRBV6-1,TRBD1,.
CASSPQGGNTEAFF,TGTGCCAGCAGCCCACAGGGGGGGAACACTGAAGCTTTCTTT,TRBJ1-1,TRBV7-2,TRBD1,once
CASSPPLAGVSDTQYF,TGTGCCAGCAGCCCCCCTCTAGCGGGAGTTTCAGATACGCAGTATTTT,TRBJ2-3,TRBV13,TRBD2,once
CASSLVGRGVTDTQYF,TGTGCCAGCAGCTTAGTGGGCAGGGGAGTAACAGATACGCAGTATTTT,TRBJ2-3,TRBV7-2,.,once
CSVGTLNTEAFF,TGCAGCGTTGGGACTTTGAACACTGAAGCTTTCTTT,TRBJ1-1,TRBV29-1,.,.
CASSLGQGSAGYTF,TGTGCCAGCAGCTTAGGACAGGGCTCGGCGGGCTACACCTTC,TRBJ1-2,TRBV7-8,TRBD1,.
CASSLGQQETQYF,TGTGCCAGCTCCCTCGGACAGCAAGAGACCCAGTACTTC,TRBJ2-5,TRBV18,.,.
CASSSTGGEEKLFF,TGTGCCAGCAGTTCAACAGGGGGGGAAGAAAAACTGTTTTTT,TRBJ1-4,TRBV6-6,TRBD1,.
CSVRGQLEVGDTQYF,TGCAGCGTTCGAGGACAGCTCGAGGTGGGGGATACGCAGTATTTT,TRBJ2-3,TRBV29-1,.,.
CASSFLDEQFF,TGTGCCAGCAGCTTCTTAGATGAGCAGTTCTTC,TRBJ2-1,TRBV13,.,.
CASSVGVGARNEQYF,TGTGCCAGCAGCGTAGGGGTGGGGGCCCGGAACGAGCAGTACTTC,TRBJ2-7,TRBV9,.,.
CASSQGWDREGETQYF,TGCGCCAGCAGCCAAGGCTGGGACAGGGAGGGAGAGACCCAGTACTTC,TRBJ2-5,TRBV4-3,TRBD1,.
CASSPPGTGSNQPQHF,TGTGCCAGCTCACCCCCTGGGACAGGGAGCAATCAGCCCCAGCATTTT,TRBJ1-5,TRBV18,TRBD1,.
CASSQDPPGDSPLHF,TGTGCCAGCAGCCAAGATCCCCCGGGGGACTCACCCCTCCACTTT,TRBJ1-6,TRBV4-2,.,.
CASSLAQGNQPQHF,TGTGCCAGCAGCTTAGCGCAGGGTAATCAGCCCCAGCATTTT,TRBJ1-5,TRBV11-2,.,.
CASSPMTGGENEQFF,TGTGCCAGCTCACCCATGACAGGGGGCGAAAATGAGCAGTTCTTC,TRBJ2-1,TRBV18,TRBD1,.
CASSSRRQGSLATEAFF,TGTGCCAGCAGTTCTAGAAGACAGGGGTCTTTGGCCACTGAAGCTTTCTTT,TRBJ1-1,TRBV27,TRBD1,.
CASSESGTSGSYEQYF,TGTGCCAGCAGTGAATCTGGGACTAGCGGGAGTTACGAGCAGTACTTC,TRBJ2-7,TRBV25-1,TRBD2,.
CASSYSGQGDEKLFF,TGTGCCAGCAGTTACTCGGGGCAGGGGGACGAAAAACTGTTTTTT,TRBJ1-4,TRBV6-5,TRBD1,.
CASSPGTSTGTDTQYF,TGCGCCAGCAGCCCCGGGACTAGCACCGGTACAGATACGCAGTATTTT,TRBJ2-3,TRBV5-1,TRBD2,.
CACSSQTSQETQYF,TGTGCCTGCAGTTCCCAAACTAGTCAAGAGACCCAGTACTTC,TRBJ2-5,TRBV6-5,.,once
CASSVDQNQPQHF,TGTGCCAGCAGCGTAGATCAGAATCAGCCCCAGCATTTT,TRBJ1-5,TRBV9,.,.
CASSLVAGGLTGRELFF,TGTGCCAGCAGCTTGGTGGCGGGAGGCCTCACCGGAAGGGAGCTGTTTTTT,TRBJ2-2,TRBV5-6,TRBD2,.
CASSLSGAYTEAFF,TGTGCCAGCAGCTTAAGCGGGGCGTACACTGAAGCTTTCTTT,TRBJ1-1,TRBV7-9,.,.
CASTTGTGILGGYTF,TGTGCCAGCACGACCGGGACAGGGATTTTGGGGGGCTACACCTTC,TRBJ1-2,TRBV2,TRBD1,.
CASSWGDLLGEQFF,TGTGCCAGCAGCTGGGGGGACCTATTGGGTGAGCAGTTCTTC,TRBJ2-1,TRBV5-4,.,.
CASSGLAGGPHNEQFF,TGTGCCAGCAGCGGGCTAGCGGGAGGGCCTCACAATGAGCAGTTCTTC,TRBJ2-1,TRBV9,TRBD2,.
CASSLILDNEQFF,TGTGCCAGCAGCTTAATTCTCGACAATGAGCAGTTCTTC,TRBJ2-1,TRBV7-3,.,once
CASSFIVPNEQFF,TGTGCCAGCAGCTTCATAGTCCCGAATGAGCAGTTCTTC,TRBJ2-1,TRBV5-8,.,.
CASSPTLAGDSPEQFF,TGTGCCAGCAGCCCAACTCTAGCGGGAGATTCGCCTGAGCAGTTCTTC,TRBJ2-1,TRBV9,TRBD2,.
CASSLTGTVTEAFF,TGTGCCAGCAGCTTAACCGGGACAGTCACTGAAGCTTTCTTT,TRBJ1-1,TRBV7-2,TRBD1,.
CASRTGGGFKYNEQFF,TGCGCCAGCAGGACGGGAGGGGGTTTCAAATACAATGAGCAGTTCTTC,TRBJ2-1,TRBV10-1,TRBD2,.
CASSHRPSGRGIHEQFF,TGTGCCAGCAGTCACCGGCCGAGCGGGAGGGGGATCCATGAGCAGTTCTTC,TRBJ2-1,TRBV27,TRBD2,once
CASSLTGGWGTQYF,TGTGCCAGCAGTTTAACGGGGGGTTGGGGTACGCAGTATTTT,TRBJ2-3,TRBV27,TRBD2,.
CASSNPTGARTGELFF,TGTGCCAGCAGTAACCCGACAGGGGCGAGGACCGGGGAGCTGTTTTTT,TRBJ2-2,TRBV28,TRBD1,.
CASSYNSGSRLGEQFF,TGTGCCAGCAGCTACAATAGCGGGAGTCGACTGGGTGAGCAGTTCTTC,TRBJ2-1,TRBV14,TRBD2,.
CASSRGRGNQPQHF,TGTGCCAGTAGTCGTGGGAGAGGCAATCAGCCCCAGCATTTT,TRBJ1-5,TRBV19,.,.
CASSEWGQGAAAFF,TGTGCCAGCAGTGAATGGGGACAGGGGGCGGCAGCTTTCTTT,TRBJ1-1,TRBV6-1,TRBD1,.